Below, 20 T cell receptor beta chains from the same sample are listed, as sequenced in a study of T cells after posttransplantation cyclophosphamide. Using immunoSEQ multiplex PCR, the repertoire was profiled, and TCRdb retains in-frame clones only, with some absent. The sample lists tens of thousands of clones; around nine tenths were seen once. What was sequenced was PBMCs. The source of these receptors is a woman aged 45-59 years in good health and a related stem cell transplant donor.

This clone showed up just once. The chain carries TRBV2 and TRBJ2-1; 11 positions match TRBD2. The CDR3 loop spans 15 amino acids. Trimming cost V 6 bases and J 7 bases; bases outside gene matches: 8. Looked up from germline, CDR1 is SNHLY and CDR2 is FYNNEI. The CDR3 DNA reads TGTGCCAGCAGAGTAGCGGGAGGGCGATTGAATGAGCAGTTCTTC. Translated: CASRVAGGRLNEQFF.

The chain couples TRBV6-5 to TRBJ1-2, with D hard to call. The CDR3 runs to 13 residues. V lost 4 bases and J 4 bases, leaving 10 bases between the germline ends. Germline-derived CDR1 and CDR2 are MNHEY and SVGAGI. The CDR3 loop is CASSLAFTYGYTF. In DNA, the CDR3 is TGTGCCAGCAGTTTAGCGTTTACCTATGGCTACACCTTC.

This clone was picked up a small number of times. The chain is built from TRBV7-9 and TRBJ1-2; 12 positions match TRBD1. The germline CDR1 and CDR2 sequences are SEHNR and FQNEAQ (reference sequence). This CDR3 region has 13 residues. CDR3 nucleotide sequence: TGTCCCGTCAGGGACAGGGGGCTCTATGGCTACACCTTC. This encodes CPVRDRGLYGYTF. Variable domain in full (rest from reference TRBV7-9 and TRBJ1-2): DTGVSQNPRHKITKRGQNVTFRCDPISEHNRLYWYRQTLGQGPEFLTYFQNEAQLEKSRLLSDRFSAERPKGSFSTLEIQRTEQGDSAMYLCPVRDRGLYGYTFGSGTRLTVV.

The V and J genes are TRBV19 and TRBJ2-7, with D possibly TRBD1 on 6 matching bases. The CDR3 covers 15 residues. Germline V gene data show CDR1 as LNHDA and CDR2 as SQIVND (reference sequence). V was shortened by 3 bases and J by 0 bases, with 12 bases between the two germline ends. CDR3 loop: CASSIIQGNSYEQYF. CDR3 in DNA: TGTGCCAGTAGTATTATACAGGGAAACTCCTACGAGCAGTACTTC.

The chain has TRBV11-2 and TRBJ2-7; 10 nucleotides line up with TRBD1. V gave up 4 bases and J gave up 2 bases; unmatched junction bases: 8. CDR3 size: 16 residues. Germline V CDR1 and CDR2: SGHAT, FQNNGV. The CDR3 loop is CASSSFDRGLTYEQYF. As DNA, the CDR3 is TGTGCCAGCAGCTCCTTTGACAGGGGGCTCACCTACGAGCAGTACTTC.

The V call is TRBV10-3, the J call TRBJ2-2; D call uncertain. The CDR3 has 17 residues. The germline CDR1 and CDR2 sequences are ENHRY and SYGVKD. With 0 bases removed from V and 0 bases from J, the gap between germline ends came to 11 bases. The CDR3 spells CAISESAYEANTGELFF. Written as DNA, the CDR3 is TGTGCCATCAGTGAGTCAGCCTACGAAGCGAACACCGGGGAGCTGTTTTTT.

Details on this clone: The same CDR3 can be traced to other DNA sequences in this sample. The V and J genes are TRBV7-8 and TRBJ2-7; 11 bases are shared with TRBD2. Germline lookup yields CDR1 SGHVS and CDR2 FQNEAQ. V shed 5 bases, J shed 6 bases, and the junction held 6 bases outside the gene matches. There are 14 residues in the CDR3. The CDR3 coding sequence is TGTGCCAGCAGCAAGGGACTAGCGGAGGGCGAGCAGTACTTC. Its protein is CASSKGLAEGEQYF. The full variable domain, rest sourced from reference TRBV7-8 and TRBJ2-7, is GAGVSQSPRYKVAKRGQDVALRCDPISGHVSLFWYQQALGQGPEFLTYFQNEAQLDKSGLPSDRFFAERPEGSVSTLKIQRTQQEDSAVYLCASSKGLAEGEQYFGPGTRLTVT.

The genes are TRBV11-2 and TRBJ2-1, with 9 bases aligning to TRBD2. In germline, CDR1 is SGHAT, CDR2 FQNNGV. The V gene end was trimmed by 4 bases and the J gene end by 0 bases; junction bases not matched to a gene: 1. This CDR3 contains 15 residues. The CDR3 DNA reads as TGTGCCAGCAGCTCGCGGGGGGGCTCCTACAATGAGCAGTTCTTC. This sequence encodes CASSSRGGSYNEQFF.

CDR3 DNA sequence: TGTGCCTGGAACCCGACTAGCGGGAGCACCGGGGAGCTGTTTTTT. This sequence encodes CAWNPTSGSTGELFF. V and J are TRBV30 and TRBJ2-2; 12 positions agree with TRBD2. Germline V gene data show CDR1 as GTSNPN and CDR2 as SVGIG (reference sequence). The CDR3 is made up of 15 amino acids. V gave up 4 bases and J gave up 4 bases; unmatched junction bases: 4.

The table lists this clone with a count of one. The chain uses TRBV19 and TRBJ2-1, with a possible D match to TRBD2 (5 bases). CDR1 is LNHDA, CDR2 SQIVND, per germline (reference sequence). V was trimmed by 3 bases and J by 15 bases, leaving 15 bases between them. The CDR3 covers 12 residues. The CDR3 DNA is TGTGCCAGTAGTATCGAGACGGGATCCCCGTTCTTC. Protein: CASSIETGSPFF.

This sequence joins TRBV18 and TRBJ1-1, with D hard to call. The CDR3 length is 15 residues. Per germline, CDR1 KGHSH and CDR2 LQKENI. With 0 bases removed from V and 2 bases from J, the gap between germline ends came to 10 bases. The CDR3: CASSPPNGLNTEAFF. The CDR3 DNA is TGTGCCAGCTCACCACCGAACGGACTTAACACTGAAGCTTTCTTT.

This clone showed up just once. The chain couples TRBV29-1 to TRBJ2-5, with D possibly being TRBD2 (5 bases). The germline V and J ends were trimmed by 3 bases and 2 bases, with 10 bases remaining between them. CDR3 size: 13 residues. The germline V gene encodes CDR1 SQVTM and CDR2 ANQGSEA. Here the CDR3 reads CSVEPSYQETQYF. CDR3 coding DNA: TGCAGCGTTGAGCCTAGCTATCAAGAGACCCAGTACTTC.

V and J are TRBV2 and TRBJ2-3; TRBD2 matches at 10 bases. This CDR3 has 17 residues. Trimming at V came to 7 bases and at J to 5 bases, leaving 15 bases not matched to a gene. Germline V gene data show CDR1 as SNHLY and CDR2 as FYNNEI. CDR3 loop: CASIGLAGAGFRDTQYF. The CDR3 coding sequence is TGTGCCAGCATCGGGCTAGCGGGAGCCGGTTTTAGAGATACGCAGTATTTT.

This sequence joins TRBV14 and TRBJ2-1, with 13 bases fitting TRBD2. V shed 4 bases and J 7 bases; nucleotides not matched to a gene: 16. The CDR3 has 19 amino acids. CDR1 and CDR2 (germline): SGHDN, FVKESK. The CDR3 coding sequence is TGTGCCAGCAGCCCAGAGACTCCGGAACTAGCGGGAGGGCGGAATGAGCAGTTCTTC. This gives the protein CASSPETPELAGGRNEQFF.

V is TRBV2 and J is TRBJ1-5, with no clear D. The V and J ends lost 8 bases and 2 bases respectively, with 10 bases between them. The CDR3 covers 13 residues. CDR1 SNHLY and CDR2 FYNNEI come from the germline V gene. CDR3 sequence reads: CASSRAGNQPQHF. CDR3 coding DNA: TGTGCCAGCTCCCGAGCGGGCAATCAGCCCCAGCATTTT. Looking up the rest from reference TRBV2 and TRBJ1-5 gives the full variable domain: EPEVTQTPSHQVTQMGQEVILRCVPISNHLYFYWYRQILGQKVEFLVSFYNNEISEKSEIFDDQFSVERPDGSNFTLKIRSTKLEDSAMYFCASSRAGNQPQHFGDGTRLSIL.

The V call is TRBV7-9, the J call TRBJ1-2; D may be TRBD1 (6 bases). The V end was cut by 1 base, the J end by 8 bases, with 14 bases between. Germline lookup yields CDR1 SEHNR and CDR2 FQNEAQ (reference sequence). The CDR3 loop spans 14 amino acids. In nucleotides, the CDR3 is TGTGCCAGCAGCTTAGAGGGGTGGACAGCCGGCTACACCTTC. Encoded protein: CASSLEGWTAGYTF.

V gene TRBV5-1 combines with J gene TRBJ2-7, with 10 positions matching TRBD1. V lost 3 bases and J lost 2; bases outside the gene matches: 5. The CDR3 length is 15 residues. The germline CDR1 and CDR2 sequences are SGHRS and YFSETQ. CDR3 sequence: CASSYGTGVPYEQYF. The CDR3 DNA is TGCGCCAGCAGCTACGGGACAGGGGTACCCTACGAGCAGTACTTC.

The chain recombines TRBV5-1 with TRBJ2-1, with 12 positions matching TRBD2. The germline V gene has CDR1 SGHRS and CDR2 YFSETQ. The CDR3 runs 17 residues. Trimming cost V 4 bases and J 9 bases; bases outside gene matches: 14. Here the CDR3 reads CASSPPRLAGALVEQFF. For the CDR3, the DNA is TGCGCCAGCAGCCCTCCAAGACTAGCGGGAGCGTTAGTTGAGCAGTTCTTC.

The chain couples TRBV12-5 to TRBJ2-1; the D gene is possibly TRBD2 (6 bases). The CDR3 has 13 residues. Germline V CDR1 and CDR2: LGHNT, FRNRAP. V shed 6 bases and J shed 6 bases, with 12 bases lying between them. CDR3 in amino acids: CASGLGSGNEQFF. The DNA of the CDR3 is TGTGCTAGTGGCCTCGGGAGCGGCAATGAGCAGTTCTTC.

The chain recombines TRBV6-1 with TRBJ2-2; possibly TRBD2 for D (7 bases). Germline V gene lookup returns CDR1 MNHNS and CDR2 SASEGT. V was shortened by 10 bases and J by 8 bases, with 17 bases between the two germline ends. The CDR3 is 13 amino acids. CDR3 bases: TGTGCCATCAGGGGACTACCTCGGGGGGAGCTGTTTTTT. Amino acid sequence: CAIRGLPRGELFF.